The TCR beta chain described here comes from a study of CXCR3-negative and CXCR3-positive naive CD8 T cells (dated by TCRdb to about 2019). With regard to the full study: Some 130 million TRB reads were obtained in total, roughly 1.5 +/- 0.3 million reads per library. Diversity and physicochemical repertoire analyses were performed on approximately 10 donors pooled from two independent experiments. For the TRBV-TRBJ cluster analysis, the naive subsets came from a handful of donors, while the memory cells came from 3 donors.

The sequencing machine was a NextSeq 550. The Human TCR Profiling Kit (MiLaboratory) was used to prepare UMI-labeled 5' RACE TRB cDNA libraries. The full amount of extracted RNA was used for cDNA synthesis, and the full amount of resulting cDNA was used for PCR amplification. Libraries were prepared in parallel with an identical number of PCR cycles. Per the original workflow: About 50,000 +/- 10,000 unique UMI-labeled TRB cDNA molecules per library were extracted with MIGEC and MiXCR, with at least two reads per UMI required. On average, each library contained about 40,000 +/- 10,000 functional in-frame TRB CDR3 nucleotide clonotypes without stop codons. Diversity metrics, including normalized Shannon-Wiener and Chao1, were computed in VDJtools after downsampling to 5000 UMI-labeled TRB molecules per sample. Clonotype-size-weighted physicochemical properties of the central five CDR3 residues (interaction energy, strength, volume and Kidera factor 4) were computed in VDJtools. Reprocessed by TCRdb, the reads give a single entry per CDR3 protein sequence, without DNA. These V and J calls are TCRdb output, not the study's own analysis. The sample table records approximately 100,000 distinct CDR3 sequences. The ten largest clones add up to about 0.34% of the sample.

What the study reported, not specific to this receptor: Repertoire diversity was comparably high in both naive subsets but much lower in memory CD8+ T cells. Compared with CXCR3-negative naive cells, CXCR3-positive naive cells had TRB CDR3s with higher hydrophobicity (lower Kidera factor 4), lower energy, and higher strength and volume indices. CXCR3 expression partially decreased after cryopreservation, so most assays used freshly isolated PBMCs. Because surface CD5, which is linked to self-reactivity in mice, was comparable between the naive subsets, TCR interaction strength was also inferred from the physicochemical properties of TRB CDR3s. Within the same donor, TRBV-TRBJ usage looked similar between naive CXCR3-negative and CXCR3-positive cells, but memory cells had distinct patterns.

As for this clonotype: Which antigen it targets is not known.

Each CD8+ T cell subset was flow-sorted in triplicate, with roughly 300,000 cells per subset placed directly into RLT lysis buffer. To exclude memory contaminants, naive CD8+ T cells were stringently defined as CD45RO-CCR7+CD27+CD95-. Standard density gradient centrifugation was used to isolate peripheral blood mononuclear cells from buffy coats. A FACSAria III was used to flow-sort naive CD8+ T cells into CXCR3-negative and CXCR3-positive populations. Total RNA was extracted from sorted cells with an RNeasy Mini Kit. Looking up the germline V gene yields CDR1 SGHDN and CDR2 FVKESK. Including the terminal cysteine and phenylalanine, the CDR3 comprises 15 residues. No coding sequence is recorded.

Sequences were obtained from naive CXCR3+ CD8+ T cells from blood. The cell subset or site label, read with the paper, signifies: CD45RO-CCR7+CD27+CD95- naive CD8+ T cells expressing CXCR3 (TNR3+). The sequence was obtained from a human donor in good health. Some clones in this sample may be carry-over from other donors' samples. The chain was built from TRBV14 and TRBJ2-5. CDR3 region: CASSRRDTVSETQYF. The CDR3, completed at both ends by the reference TRBV14 and TRBJ2-5 genes, gives the full variable domain EAGVTQFPSHSVIEKGQTVTLRCDPISGHDNLYWYRRVMGKEIKFLLHFVKESKQDESGMPNNRFLAERTGGTYSTLKVQPAELEDSGVYFCASSRRDTVSETQYFGPGTRLLVL.